The rows below give T cell receptor beta chains drawn from one sample of a study of graft-versus-host responses after intestinal transplantation. Sequencing used immunoSEQ multiplex PCR; TCRdb keeps in-frame clones, though not all of them. The data contain about 97,000 clones, over 75% of them singletons. Sample: PBMCs, taken roughly 68 weeks after intestinal transplant. These receptors all come from a human patient who received an intestinal transplant, so some T cells may come from the graft donor. The CDR3 runs from the conserved cysteine through the conserved F or W. The D gene is left open where the match is weak. For some rows the clone size is stated as once, few or many, or as a class when expanded; others skip it.

size: -; J: TRBJ2-1; V: TRBV30; D: -; DNA: TGTGCCTGCAAGGTCCTCGGGGGGCCACCTTACAATGAGCAGTTCTTC; CDR3: CACKVLGGPPYNEQFF
size: -; J: TRBJ2-7; V: TRBV5-1; D: -; DNA: TGCGCCAGCCGGAGCGGTACTACCACCTACGAGCAGTACTTC; CDR3: CASRSGTTTYEQYF
size: -; J: TRBJ1-1; V: TRBV19; D: -; DNA: TGTGCCAGTAGTATGGCAGCAGGGCGGAACACTGAAGCTTTCTTT; CDR3: CASSMAAGRNTEAFF
size: -; J: TRBJ1-2; V: TRBV9; D: -; DNA: TGTGCCAGCAGCGTAGCGATCAGCTATGGCTACACCTTC; CDR3: CASSVAISYGYTF
size: once; J: TRBJ1-2; V: TRBV5-6; D: -; DNA: TGTGCCAGCAGCAACCGACAGACGCCCTATGGCTACACCTTC; CDR3: CASSNRQTPYGYTF
size: once; J: TRBJ1-1; V: TRBV7-3; D: -; DNA: TGTGCCAGCAGCTCAGGACATTCGCGGGCTGAAGCTTTCTTT; CDR3: CASSSGHSRAEAFF
size: -; J: TRBJ1-2; V: TRBV6-5; D: TRBD1; DNA: TGTGCCAGCAGTTCCCCAGGACAGGTCTCGGGCTACACCTTC; CDR3: CASSSPGQVSGYTF
size: -; J: TRBJ1-1; V: TRBV11-2; D: -; DNA: TGTGCCAGCAGCCCCGGTAGGGGCACTGAAGCTTTCTTT; CDR3: CASSPGRGTEAFF
size: -; J: TRBJ1-3; V: TRBV2; D: TRBD1; DNA: TGTGCCAGCAGCCGTGGACAGGGTCTGTCTGGAAACACCATATATTTT; CDR3: CASSRGQGLSGNTIYF
size: -; J: TRBJ2-3; V: TRBV15; D: -; DNA: TGTGCCACCAGCAGAGATGGGGCAGGGAGTGCAGATACGCAGTATTTT; CDR3: CATSRDGAGSADTQYF
size: -; J: TRBJ1-5; V: TRBV19; D: TRBD1; DNA: TGTGCCAGTAGTTTCGGACAGGGGGCGAATAATCAGCCCCAGCATTTT; CDR3: CASSFGQGANNQPQHF
size: -; J: TRBJ1-4; V: TRBV7-8; D: -; DNA: TGTGCCAGCAGCCTAGGGGGTTATGGAACTAATGAAAAACTGTTTTTT; CDR3: CASSLGGYGTNEKLFF
size: few; J: TRBJ1-4; V: TRBV5-6; D: TRBD1; DNA: TGTGCCAGCAGCTTCCTAGGTGACAGGGGGCTGTTTTTT; CDR3: CASSFLGDRGLFF
size: -; J: TRBJ1-2; V: TRBV19; D: -; DNA: TGTGCCAGTAGTCCCACGCAGGGGTACGGCTACACCTTC; CDR3: CASSPTQGYGYTF
size: -; J: TRBJ1-6; V: TRBV27; D: TRBD1; DNA: TGTGCCAGCAGCCTTGACAGGGCCCCGAGCTCCTATAATTCACCCCTCCACTTT; CDR3: CASSLDRAPSSYNSPLHF
size: -; J: TRBJ2-7; V: TRBV5-6; D: TRBD1; DNA: TGTGCCAGCAGCCCATCAGGGACGGGACAGCACCCCTACGAGCAGTACTTC; CDR3: CASSPSGTGQHPYEQYF
size: -; J: TRBJ1-1; V: TRBV7-9; D: -; DNA: TGTGCCAGCAGCCCCCGGGACCCCAAGGCGGCTTTCTTT; CDR3: CASSPRDPKAAFF
size: -; J: TRBJ1-3; V: TRBV7-8; D: TRBD1; DNA: TGTGCCAGCAGCTTAGTGGTCAGGGGGGACACCATATATTTT; CDR3: CASSLVVRGDTIYF
size: -; J: TRBJ2-4; V: TRBV7-9; D: -; DNA: TGTGCCAGCAGCTTAAACGGACTGACTAACATTCAGTACTTC; CDR3: CASSLNGLTNIQYF
size: -; J: TRBJ1-1; V: TRBV7-3; D: TRBD1; DNA: TGTGCCAGCAGCCCAGGGAGGGGGCGCGGGGCTGAAGCTTTCTTT; CDR3: CASSPGRGRGAEAFF
size: -; J: TRBJ1-1; V: TRBV10-2; D: -; DNA: TGCGCCAGCAGGGGATCGACAGCAGCAATTGAAGCTTTCTTT; CDR3: CASRGSTAAIEAFF
size: -; J: TRBJ1-2; V: TRBV9; D: -; DNA: TGTGCCAGCAGCGAAACGGGAGGGGGCTACACCTTC; CDR3: CASSETGGGYTF
size: -; J: TRBJ1-1; V: TRBV5-1; D: -; DNA: TGCGCCAGCCGAGAGCGTCCAGATAAGATTGAAGCTTTCTTT; CDR3: CASRERPDKIEAFF
size: -; J: TRBJ1-5; V: TRBV7-8; D: -; DNA: TGTGCCAGCAGCTTAGTAGGCCAGGGGCCAAATCAGCCCCAGCATTTT; CDR3: CASSLVGQGPNQPQHF
size: -; J: TRBJ2-3; V: TRBV7-3; D: -; DNA: TGTGCCAGCAGCCCACAGGGTGGAGATACGCAGTATTTT; CDR3: CASSPQGGDTQYF
size: -; J: TRBJ2-7; V: TRBV19; D: -; DNA: TGTGCCAGTAGTATTGGGGGGAGGACCTACGAGCAGTACTTC; CDR3: CASSIGGRTYEQYF
size: -; J: TRBJ1-4; V: TRBV9; D: TRBD1; DNA: TGTGCCAGCAGCCCCCTCGGACAGGGAGGGGAAAAACTGTTTTTT; CDR3: CASSPLGQGGEKLFF
size: -; J: TRBJ1-5; V: TRBV18; D: -; DNA: TGTGCCAGCTCACCAGTGGGGAGAGCGCCCAATCAGCCCCAGCATTTT; CDR3: CASSPVGRAPNQPQHF
size: -; J: TRBJ1-2; V: TRBV9; D: -; DNA: TGTGCCAGCAGCTCGGATGGGGACGGACGTAACTATGGCTACACCTTC; CDR3: CASSSDGDGRNYGYTF
size: -; J: TRBJ2-1; V: TRBV20-1; D: -; DNA: TGCAGTGTTAGCTCCTACAATGAGCAGTTCTTC; CDR3: CSVSSYNEQFF
size: few; J: TRBJ2-2; V: TRBV10-2; D: -; DNA: TGCGCCAGCAGTGAGCCCCCCGGGGAGCTGTTTTTT; CDR3: CASSEPPGELFF
size: -; J: TRBJ2-2; V: TRBV9; D: -; DNA: TGTGCCAGCAGCCCTCACACCGGGGAGCTGTTTTTT; CDR3: CASSPHTGELFF
size: -; J: TRBJ2-3; V: TRBV18; D: -; DNA: TGTGCCAGCTCACCCCGACTAGCAGATACGCAGTATTTT; CDR3: CASSPRLADTQYF
size: -; J: TRBJ1-1; V: TRBV5-1; D: -; DNA: TGCGCCAGCAGCTTCTTTTCTGCCGGGGTGGCTGAAGCTTTCTTT; CDR3: CASSFFSAGVAEAFF
size: -; J: TRBJ1-5; V: TRBV5-1; D: TRBD1; DNA: TGCGCCAGCAGCTTGGAGGGACAGCAACAGCCCCAGCATTTT; CDR3: CASSLEGQQQPQHF
size: -; J: TRBJ1-2; V: TRBV29-1; D: -; DNA: TGCAGCGTTGCTCAGGGCAGGGGCTACACCTTC; CDR3: CSVAQGRGYTF
size: once; J: TRBJ1-1; V: TRBV7-2; D: TRBD1; DNA: TGTGCCAGCAGCCCCGACAGGGTGAGGGCTGAAGCTTTCTTT; CDR3: CASSPDRVRAEAFF
size: -; J: TRBJ2-1; V: TRBV7-2; D: TRBD2; DNA: TGTGCCAGCAGCCGTCAAGCGGGGGCGACCTACAATGAGCAGTTCTTC; CDR3: CASSRQAGATYNEQFF
size: -; J: TRBJ1-2; V: TRBV19; D: -; DNA: TGTGCCAGTAATTCAGGGTCCTATGGCTACACCTTC; CDR3: CASNSGSYGYTF
size: -; J: TRBJ2-7; V: TRBV15; D: -; DNA: TGTGCCACCAGTCAGGGCGGTTACGAGCAGTACTTC; CDR3: CATSQGGYEQYF
size: -; J: TRBJ1-5; V: TRBV15; D: -; DNA: TGTGCCACCAGCAGATCCGGACAAGTCGTGGATCAGCCCCAGCATTTT; CDR3: CATSRSGQVVDQPQHF
size: -; J: TRBJ2-3; V: TRBV10-3; D: -; DNA: TGTGCCATCAGTGAGTCCGCAGATACGCAGTATTTT; CDR3: CAISESADTQYF
size: -; J: TRBJ2-3; V: TRBV10-1; D: TRBD2; DNA: TGCGCCAGCAGTGAGTCCAGCGGGGCGGGAGATACGCAGTATTTT; CDR3: CASSESSGAGDTQYF
size: -; J: TRBJ2-7; V: TRBV7-9; D: -; DNA: TGTGCCAGCAGCCTACTTCCGGCGGGCGAGCAGTACTTC; CDR3: CASSLLPAGEQYF
size: -; J: TRBJ2-5; V: TRBV6-5; D: -; DNA: TGTGCCAGCAGGAGGGGGGCCATGGGAGAGACCCAGTACTTC; CDR3: CASRRGAMGETQYF
size: -; J: TRBJ1-1; V: TRBV18; D: -; DNA: TGTGCCAGCTCACCCGGGTCAAAGGGGACTGAAGCTTTCTTT; CDR3: CASSPGSKGTEAFF
size: -; J: TRBJ1-3; V: TRBV18; D: -; DNA: TGTGCCAGCTCACCACTTGGGGGGAAAGTTGGAAACACCATATATTTT; CDR3: CASSPLGGKVGNTIYF
size: -; J: TRBJ1-2; V: TRBV7-8; D: -; DNA: TGTGCCAGCAGCTCCTCAGGGCAGCACTATGGCTACACCTTC; CDR3: CASSSSGQHYGYTF
size: -; J: TRBJ2-1; V: TRBV6-4; D: -; DNA: TGTGCCAGCAGTGATTGGGCAGACAATGAGCAGTTCTTC; CDR3: CASSDWADNEQFF
size: -; J: TRBJ1-2; V: TRBV5-6; D: -; DNA: TGTGCCAGCAGCCCTACACACGGGGGCTACACCTTC; CDR3: CASSPTHGGYTF
size: once; J: TRBJ1-1; V: TRBV5-1; D: -; DNA: TGCGCCAGCAGCTTGCGTCGGGGGAACACTGAAGCTTTCTTT; CDR3: CASSLRRGNTEAFF
size: -; J: TRBJ2-1; V: TRBV27; D: TRBD2; DNA: TGTGCCAGCAGTCTCGAACTAGCGGGGTGGAATGAGCAGTTCTTC; CDR3: CASSLELAGWNEQFF
size: -; J: TRBJ1-2; V: TRBV7-9; D: -; DNA: TGTGCCAGCAGTTCGGACAGTACTAACTATGGCTACACCTTC; CDR3: CASSSDSTNYGYTF